This paragraph reports one TCR beta chain. Original analysis: Counts of nucleated cells, estimated from reference gene primer amplification, were obtained. The table came from immunoSEQ multiplex PCR; TCRdb's copy has only in-frame clones and leaves some out. D and trimming were read from the DNA, whereas the V and J calls and clone size are those reported in that table. The sample lists fewer than 450,000 clones; 87% were seen once. This sample was included in a study of blood T cell repertoires in COVID-19. Overall study: There were acute and convalescent COVID-19 samples, and they came from the United States, Italy and Spain. Nucleic acid was either cDNA or gDNA, and it came from T cells, B-cell-depleted T cells, or PBMCs.

The CDR3 is 18 residues long. The ends lost 2 bases at V and 5 bases at J; junction bases unmatched: 14. The germline V gene has CDR1 SEHNR and CDR2 FQNEAQ (reference sequence). Recovered participants had two consecutive negative NP/OP PCR tests, healthcare professional clearance, or symptom resolution. Sequencing was performed on PBMCs or T cells enriched from blood (not recorded which). The receptor was derived from a woman aged 25 to 39 who had recovered from COVID-19. The gene calls are TRBV7-9 and TRBJ2-5, with 10 bases matching TRBD1. The CDR3, as DNA: TGTGCCAGCAGCTTAAATCTTTTGGGGGACAGGGGAGGTGAGACCCAGTACTTC. Translated, it gives CASSLNLLGDRGGETQYF.